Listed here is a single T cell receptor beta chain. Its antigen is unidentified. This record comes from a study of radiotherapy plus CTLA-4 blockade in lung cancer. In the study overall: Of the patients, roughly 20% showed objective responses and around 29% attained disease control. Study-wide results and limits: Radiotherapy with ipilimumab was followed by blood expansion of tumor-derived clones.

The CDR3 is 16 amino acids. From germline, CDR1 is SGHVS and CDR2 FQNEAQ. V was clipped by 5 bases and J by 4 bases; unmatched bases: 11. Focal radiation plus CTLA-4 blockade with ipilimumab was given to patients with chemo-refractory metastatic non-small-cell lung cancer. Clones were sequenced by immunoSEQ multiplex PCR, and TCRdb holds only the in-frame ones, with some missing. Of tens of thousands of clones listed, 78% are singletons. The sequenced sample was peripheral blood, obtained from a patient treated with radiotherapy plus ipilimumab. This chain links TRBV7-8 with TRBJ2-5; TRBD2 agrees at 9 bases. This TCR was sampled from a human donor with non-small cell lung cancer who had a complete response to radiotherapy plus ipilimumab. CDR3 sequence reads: CASSPRSGRSAETQYF. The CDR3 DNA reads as TGTGCCAGCAGCCCACGTAGCGGGAGATCAGCAGAGACCCAGTACTTC.